Sequencing of this T cell receptor beta chain was carried out in a study of cytomegalovirus exposure and HLA in healthy donors. Clones were read by immunoSEQ multiplex PCR, and TCRdb kept only the in-frame ones, dropping some. The top ten clones hold around 0.69% of a sample with 82,000 or so clones, roughly 94% of them seen once. Separate from the approximately 700-subject first cohort was the approximately 110-subject validation cohort, to which the donors belonged. The CDR3 is 18 amino acids. Germline V gives CDR1 MGHRA, CDR2 YSYEKL. The ends lost 0 bases at V and 8 bases at J; junction bases unmatched: 11.

The origin of this receptor is a woman under 30 in good health and CMV-seronegative. The sequencing sample was made of PBMCs. The chain combines TRBV4-1 with TRBJ2-4; 12 bases align to TRBD2. CDR3 region: CASSQERTSGTRWDIQYF. CDR3 sequence (DNA): TGCGCCAGCAGCCAAGAAAGGACTAGCGGGACGAGGTGGGACATTCAGTACTTC.